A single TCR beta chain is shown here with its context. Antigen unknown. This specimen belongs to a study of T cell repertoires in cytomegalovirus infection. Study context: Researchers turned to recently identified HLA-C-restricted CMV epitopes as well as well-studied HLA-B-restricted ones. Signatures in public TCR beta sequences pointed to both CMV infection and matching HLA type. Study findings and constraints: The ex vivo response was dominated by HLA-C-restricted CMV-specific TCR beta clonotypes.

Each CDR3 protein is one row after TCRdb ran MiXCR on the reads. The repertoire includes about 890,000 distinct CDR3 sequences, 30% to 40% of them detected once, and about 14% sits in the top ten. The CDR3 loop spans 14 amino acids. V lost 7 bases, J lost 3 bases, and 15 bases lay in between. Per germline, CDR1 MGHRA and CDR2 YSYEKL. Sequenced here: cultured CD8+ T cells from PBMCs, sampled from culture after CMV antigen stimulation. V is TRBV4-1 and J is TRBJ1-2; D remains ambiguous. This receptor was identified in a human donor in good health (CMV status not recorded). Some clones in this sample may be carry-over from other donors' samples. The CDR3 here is CASTGILMDYGYTF. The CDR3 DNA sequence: TGCGCCAGCACAGGAATTTTAATGGACTATGGCTACACCTTC.